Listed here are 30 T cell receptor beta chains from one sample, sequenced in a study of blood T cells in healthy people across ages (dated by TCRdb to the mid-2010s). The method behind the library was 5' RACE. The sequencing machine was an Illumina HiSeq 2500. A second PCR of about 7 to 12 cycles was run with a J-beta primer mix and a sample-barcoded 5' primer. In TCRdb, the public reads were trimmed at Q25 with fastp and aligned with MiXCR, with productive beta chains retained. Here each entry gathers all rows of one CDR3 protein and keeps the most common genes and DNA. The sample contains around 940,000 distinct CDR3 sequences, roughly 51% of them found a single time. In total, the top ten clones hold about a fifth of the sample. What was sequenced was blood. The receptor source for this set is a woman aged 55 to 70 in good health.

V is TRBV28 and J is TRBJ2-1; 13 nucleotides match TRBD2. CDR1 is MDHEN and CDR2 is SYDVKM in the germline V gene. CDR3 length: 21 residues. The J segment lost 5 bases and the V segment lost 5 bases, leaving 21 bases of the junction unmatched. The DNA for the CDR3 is TGTGCCAGCAGTATGGGACAGCCAAGGTGGACTAGCGGGAGTAGCGACAATGAGCAGTTCTTC. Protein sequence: CASSMGQPRWTSGSSDNEQFF.

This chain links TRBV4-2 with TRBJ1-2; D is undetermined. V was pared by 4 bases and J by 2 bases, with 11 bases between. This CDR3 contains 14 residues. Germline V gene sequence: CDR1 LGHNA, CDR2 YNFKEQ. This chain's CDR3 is CASSPAEVNYGYTF. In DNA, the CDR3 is TGTGCCAGCAGCCCAGCAGAGGTAAACTATGGCTACACCTTC.

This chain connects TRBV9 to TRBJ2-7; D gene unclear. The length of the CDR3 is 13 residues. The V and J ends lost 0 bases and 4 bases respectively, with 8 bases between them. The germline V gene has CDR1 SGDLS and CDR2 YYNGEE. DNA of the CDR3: TGTGCCAGCAGCGTAGTCGACGGTTACGAGCAGTACTTC. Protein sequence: CASSVVDGYEQYF.

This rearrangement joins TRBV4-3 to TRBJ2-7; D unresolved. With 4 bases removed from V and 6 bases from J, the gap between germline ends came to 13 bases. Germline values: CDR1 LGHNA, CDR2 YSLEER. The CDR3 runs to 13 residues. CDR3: CASSRSLWGEQYF. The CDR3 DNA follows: TGCGCCAGCAGCCGAAGTCTGTGGGGCGAGCAGTACTTC.

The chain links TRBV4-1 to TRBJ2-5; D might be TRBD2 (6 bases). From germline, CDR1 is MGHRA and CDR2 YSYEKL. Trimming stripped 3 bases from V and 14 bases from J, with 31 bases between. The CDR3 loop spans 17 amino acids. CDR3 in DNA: TGCGCCAGCAGCCAGAGTTATGGAGGGAGCTCCTACAATGAGCGATACTTC. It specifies CASSQSYGGSSYNERYF.

The CDR3 region is CASSTGLAVFNEQFF. The DNA of the CDR3 is TGCGCCAGCAGCACGGGACTAGCTGTTTTCAATGAGCAGTTCTTC. V is TRBV5-1 and J is TRBJ2-1; 9 bases match TRBD2. V lost 4 bases and J lost 6; bases outside the gene matches: 8. Germline V gene data show CDR1 as SGHRS and CDR2 as YFSETQ. The CDR3 contains 15 residues.

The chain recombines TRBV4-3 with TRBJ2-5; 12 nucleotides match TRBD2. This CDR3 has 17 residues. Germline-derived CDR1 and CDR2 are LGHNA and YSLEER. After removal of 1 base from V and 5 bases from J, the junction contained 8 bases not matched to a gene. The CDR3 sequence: CASSQGGLAGIEETQYF. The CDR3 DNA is TGCGCCAGCAGCCAAGGAGGACTAGCGGGAATTGAGGAGACCCAGTACTTC.

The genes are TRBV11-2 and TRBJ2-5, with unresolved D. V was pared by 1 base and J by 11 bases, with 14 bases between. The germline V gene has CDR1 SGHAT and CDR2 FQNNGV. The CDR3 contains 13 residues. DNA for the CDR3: TGTGCCAGCAGCTTAGCGGTAGAAATAGAGCAGTACTTC. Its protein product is CASSLAVEIEQYF.

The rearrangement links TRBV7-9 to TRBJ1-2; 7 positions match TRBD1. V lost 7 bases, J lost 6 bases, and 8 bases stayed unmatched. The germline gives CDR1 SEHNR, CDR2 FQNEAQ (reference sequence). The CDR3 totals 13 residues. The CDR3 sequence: CASTIGTEDGYTF. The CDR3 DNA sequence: TGTGCCAGCACGATAGGGACAGAGGATGGCTACACCTTC. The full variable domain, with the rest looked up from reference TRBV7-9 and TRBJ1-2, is DTGVSQNPRHKITKRGQNVTFRCDPISEHNRLYWYRQTLGQGPEFLTYFQNEAQLEKSRLLSDRFSAERPKGSFSTLEIQRTEQGDSAMYLCASTIGTEDGYTFGSGTRLTVV.

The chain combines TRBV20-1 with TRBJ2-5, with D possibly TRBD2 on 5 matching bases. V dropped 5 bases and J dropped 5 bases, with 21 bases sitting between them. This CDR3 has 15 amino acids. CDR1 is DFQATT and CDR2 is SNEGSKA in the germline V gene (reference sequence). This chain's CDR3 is CSAGRGGDPLETQYF. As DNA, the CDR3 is TGCAGTGCTGGACGAGGAGGCGATCCGCTGGAGACCCAGTACTTC.

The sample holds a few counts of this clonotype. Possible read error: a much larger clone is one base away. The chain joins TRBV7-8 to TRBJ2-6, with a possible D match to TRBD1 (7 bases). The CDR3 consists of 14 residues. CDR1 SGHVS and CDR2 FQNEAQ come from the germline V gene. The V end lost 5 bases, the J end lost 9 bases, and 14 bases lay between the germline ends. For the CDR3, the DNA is TGTGCCAGCAGCGTAAACAGGGGAGGCAACGTCCTGACTTTC. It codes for CASSVNRGGNVLTF.

Here the CDR3 reads CASSLAQGLDYGYTF. For the CDR3, the DNA is TGTGCCAGCAGCTTGGCCCAGGGGCTGGACTATGGCTACACCTTC. This chain links TRBV5-6 with TRBJ1-2, with D possibly being TRBD1 (6 bases). The length of the CDR3 is 15 residues. Trimming took off 0 bases at V and 3 bases at J, with 12 bases between the two ends. CDR1 and CDR2 from the germline V gene are SGHDT and YYEEEE.

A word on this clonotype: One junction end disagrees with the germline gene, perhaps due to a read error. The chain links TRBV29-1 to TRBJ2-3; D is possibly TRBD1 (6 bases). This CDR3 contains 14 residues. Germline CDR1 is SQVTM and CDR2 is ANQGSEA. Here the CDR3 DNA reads TGCAGTGTTGAAAGGGGGTCTAGCACAGATACGCAGTATTTT. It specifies CSVERGSSTDTQYF.

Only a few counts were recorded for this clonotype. The CDR3 protein is CASSLLGNVQYF. The CDR3 DNA reads TGTGCCAGCAGCTTATTAGGGAACGTCCAGTACTTC. V usage is TRBV13 and J usage is TRBJ2-5; D is uncertain. Per germline, CDR1 PRHDT and CDR2 FYEKMQ (reference sequence). V lost 2 bases to trimming and J lost 10 bases, with 11 bases between them. This CDR3 spans 12 amino acids.

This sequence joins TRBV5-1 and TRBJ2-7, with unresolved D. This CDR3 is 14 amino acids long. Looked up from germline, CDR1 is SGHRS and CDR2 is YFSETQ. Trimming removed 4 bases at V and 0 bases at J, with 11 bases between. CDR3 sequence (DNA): TGCGCCAGCAGCCTGAATACATTCTCCTACGAGCAGTACTTC. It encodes CASSLNTFSYEQYF.

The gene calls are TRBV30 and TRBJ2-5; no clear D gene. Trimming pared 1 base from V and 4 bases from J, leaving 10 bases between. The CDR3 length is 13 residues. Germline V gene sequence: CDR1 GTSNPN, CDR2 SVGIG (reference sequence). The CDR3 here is CAWSGASRETQYF. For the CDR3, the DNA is TGTGCCTGGAGTGGGGCTAGTCGAGAGACCCAGTACTTC.

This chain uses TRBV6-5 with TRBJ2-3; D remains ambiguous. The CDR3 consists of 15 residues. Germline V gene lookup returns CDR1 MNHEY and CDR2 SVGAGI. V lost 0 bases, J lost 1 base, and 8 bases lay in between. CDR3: CASSYSTPGTDTQYF. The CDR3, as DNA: TGTGCCAGCAGTTACTCGACGCCAGGCACAGATACGCAGTATTTT.

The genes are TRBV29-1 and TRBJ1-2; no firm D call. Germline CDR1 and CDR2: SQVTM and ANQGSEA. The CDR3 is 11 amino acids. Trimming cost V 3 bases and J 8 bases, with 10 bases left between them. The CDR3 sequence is CSVEAWEGYTF. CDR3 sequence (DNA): TGCAGCGTTGAGGCGTGGGAAGGCTACACCTTC.

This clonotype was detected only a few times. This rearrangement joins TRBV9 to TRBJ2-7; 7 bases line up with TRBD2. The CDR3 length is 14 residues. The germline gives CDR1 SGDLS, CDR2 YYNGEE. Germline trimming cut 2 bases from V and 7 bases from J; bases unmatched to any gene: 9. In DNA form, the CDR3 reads TGTGCCAGCAGCGTGGGGAGGGCCGGCAATGAGCAGTACTTC. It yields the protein CASSVGRAGNEQYF. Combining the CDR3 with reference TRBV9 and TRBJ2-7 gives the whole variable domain DSGVTQTPKHLITATGQRVTLRCSPRSGDLSVYWYQQSLDQGLQFLIQYYNGEERAKGNILERFSAQQFPDLHSELNLSSLELGDSALYFCASSVGRAGNEQYFGPGTRLTVT.

Written as DNA, the CDR3 is TGCGCCAGCAGCCACAATAGTGGGAGTAGGTACGAGCAGTACTTC. Translated, it gives CASSHNSGSRYEQYF. This chain connects TRBV4-3 to TRBJ2-7; D possibly corresponds to TRBD2 (5 bases). The ends were cut back, 3 bases at V and 4 bases at J, with 16 bases in the middle. The CDR3 has 15 amino acids. CDR1 and CDR2 from the germline V gene are LGHNA and YSLEER.

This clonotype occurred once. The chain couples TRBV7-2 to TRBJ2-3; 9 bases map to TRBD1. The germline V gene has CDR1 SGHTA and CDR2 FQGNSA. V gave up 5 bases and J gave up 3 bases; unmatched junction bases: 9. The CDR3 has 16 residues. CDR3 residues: CASSTGQGSTTDTQYF. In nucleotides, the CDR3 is TGTGCCAGCAGCACTGGACAGGGGAGTACGACAGATACGCAGTATTTT. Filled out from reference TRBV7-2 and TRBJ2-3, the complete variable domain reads GAGVSQSPSNKVTEKGKDVELRCDPISGHTALYWYRQSLGQGLEFLIYFQGNSAPDKSGLPSDRFSAERTGGSVSTLTIQRTQQEDSAVYLCASSTGQGSTTDTQYFGPGTRLTVL.

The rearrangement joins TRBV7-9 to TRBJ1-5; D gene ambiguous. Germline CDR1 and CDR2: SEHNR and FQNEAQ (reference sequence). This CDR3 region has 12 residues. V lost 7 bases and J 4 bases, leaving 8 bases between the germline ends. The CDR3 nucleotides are TGTGCCAGCACCGACGGAAATCAGCCCCAGCATTTT. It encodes CASTDGNQPQHF.

The CDR3 nucleotides read TGTGCCAGCAGTCGTGGCCTCGGGACACAGGGAGAGACCCAGTACTTC. Its protein product is CASSRGLGTQGETQYF. The rearrangement uses TRBV12-3 or TRBV12-4 and TRBJ2-7; D is possibly TRBD1 (6 bases). The J call may be faulty, since TRBJ2-5 better matches the DNA end. This CDR3 is built from 16 residues.

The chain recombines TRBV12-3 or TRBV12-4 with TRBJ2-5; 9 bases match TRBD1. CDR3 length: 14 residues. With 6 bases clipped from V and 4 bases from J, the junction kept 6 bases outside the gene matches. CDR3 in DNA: TGTGCCAGCAGCCACACAGGGGGCGGAGAGACCCAGTACTTC. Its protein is CASSHTGGGETQYF.

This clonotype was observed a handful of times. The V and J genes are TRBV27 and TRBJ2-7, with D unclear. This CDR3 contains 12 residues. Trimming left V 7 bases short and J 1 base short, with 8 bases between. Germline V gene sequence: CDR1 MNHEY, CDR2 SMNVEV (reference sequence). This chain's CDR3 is CASKTRSYEQYF. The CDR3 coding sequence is TGTGCCAGCAAGACTCGATCCTACGAGCAGTACTTC.

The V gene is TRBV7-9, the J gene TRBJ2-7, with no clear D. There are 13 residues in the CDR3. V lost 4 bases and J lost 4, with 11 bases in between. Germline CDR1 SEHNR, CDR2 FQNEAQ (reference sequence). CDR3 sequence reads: CASSSWTEYEQYF. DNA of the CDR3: TGTGCCAGCAGCTCTTGGACGGAATACGAGCAGTACTTC.

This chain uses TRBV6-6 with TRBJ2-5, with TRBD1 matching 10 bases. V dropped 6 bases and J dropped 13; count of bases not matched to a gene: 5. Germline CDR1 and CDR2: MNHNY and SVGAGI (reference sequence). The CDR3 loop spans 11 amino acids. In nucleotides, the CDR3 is TGTGCCAGCAGGAACCGGGACAGGGGGTACTTC. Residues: CASRNRDRGYF.

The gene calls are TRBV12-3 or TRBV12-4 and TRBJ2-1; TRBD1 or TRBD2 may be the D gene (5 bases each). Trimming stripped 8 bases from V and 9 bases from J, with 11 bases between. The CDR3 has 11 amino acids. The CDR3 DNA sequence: TGTGCCAGCGAAGGGGACGGTGAGCAGTTCTTC. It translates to CASEGDGEQFF.

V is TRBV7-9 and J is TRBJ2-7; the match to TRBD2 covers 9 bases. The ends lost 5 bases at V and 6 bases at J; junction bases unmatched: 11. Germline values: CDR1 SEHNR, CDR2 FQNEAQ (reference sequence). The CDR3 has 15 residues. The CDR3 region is CASSPTGLAPGEQYF. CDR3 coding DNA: TGTGCCAGCAGCCCCACGGGACTAGCCCCCGGCGAGCAGTACTTC.

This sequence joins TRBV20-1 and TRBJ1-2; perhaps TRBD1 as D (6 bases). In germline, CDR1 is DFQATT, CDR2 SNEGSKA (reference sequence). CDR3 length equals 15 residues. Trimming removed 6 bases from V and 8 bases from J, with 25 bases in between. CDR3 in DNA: TGCAGTGCCCCAGCGAGGGGGGGACCGCGCGGAGGCTACACCTTC. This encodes CSAPARGGPRGGYTF.